The 31 T cell receptor beta chains below all came from one sample that was sequenced in a study of CD8 T cells in Susac syndrome. An input of about 0.5 to 1 ug of RNA was subjected to reverse transcription using random hexamers. TCRdb reprocessed the immunoSEQ multiplex PCR reads via MiXCR and lists one record per CDR3 protein. The sample includes approximately 120,000 distinct CDR3 sequences, 90% to 95% of them seen just once. The sequenced material came from CD4+ T cells from PBMCs. The receptors stem from a human donor in good health.

The chain uses TRBV7-6 and TRBJ1-6, with TRBD1 identical over 7 bases. The junction had 5 bases not matched to a gene; V was cut back by 1 base and J by 8 bases. Per the germline V gene, CDR1 is SGHVS and CDR2 is FNYEAQ. This CDR3 has 15 amino acids. The CDR3 DNA is TGTGCCAGCAGCTTAGATCGGGGACAGTATTCACCCCTCCACTTT. It specifies CASSLDRGQYSPLHF.

The chain links TRBV18 to TRBJ2-3; TRBD1 agrees at 7 bases. The CDR3 covers 15 residues. V lost 6 bases, J lost 3 bases, and 9 bases stayed unmatched. CDR1 and CDR2 (germline): KGHSH, LQKENI. CDR3 sequence (DNA): TGTGCCAGCTCCCCTCCCCCGGGACAGACAGATACGCAGTATTTT. Protein: CASSPPPGQTDTQYF.

The rearrangement links TRBV7-2 to TRBJ2-5, with TRBD2 matching 8 bases. Germline-derived CDR1 and CDR2 are SGHTA and FQGNSA. The CDR3 spans 14 residues. The trim removed 5 bases at V and 3 bases at J, leaving 5 bases unmatched. In nucleotides, the CDR3 is TGTGCCAGCAGCCCTGGACTAGCTAAAGAGACCCAGTACTTC. It codes for CASSPGLAKETQYF. The full variable domain, completed using reference TRBV7-2 and TRBJ2-5, is GAGVSQSPSNKVTEKGKDVELRCDPISGHTALYWYRQSLGQGLEFLIYFQGNSAPDKSGLPSDRFSAERTGGSVSTLTIQRTQQEDSAVYLCASSPGLAKETQYFGPGTRLLVL.

The chain has TRBV5-1 and TRBJ2-1; D is possibly TRBD2 (6 bases). Between the trimmed V and J ends, which lost 7 bases and 9 bases, there was a span of 20 bases. CDR3 length equals 14 residues. Germline assignment: CDR1 SGHRS and CDR2 YFSETQ. CDR3 in DNA: TGCGCCAGCCAATCGGTCGGCGGGAACGGTGAGCAGTTCTTC. It specifies CASQSVGGNGEQFF. The full variable domain, its missing parts supplied by reference TRBV5-1 and TRBJ2-1, is KAGVTQTPRYLIKTRGQQVTLSCSPISGHRSVSWYQQTPGQGLQFLFEYFSETQRNKGNFPGRFSGRQFSNSRSEMNVSTLELGDSALYLCASQSVGGNGEQFFGPGTRLTVL.

The V call is TRBV12-3 or TRBV12-4, the J call TRBJ2-6, with D unresolved. This CDR3 comprises 12 residues. Trimming shortened V by 8 bases and J by 7 bases, and 9 bases separated the two germline ends. The CDR3 protein is CASGLAANVLTF. The CDR3 coding sequence is TGTGCCAGCGGGCTGGCAGCCAACGTCCTGACTTTC.

The sample holds one count of this clonotype. This chain joins TRBV6-2 or TRBV6-3 and TRBJ2-1; TRBD1 aligns across 7 bases. In germline, CDR1 is MNHEY, CDR2 SVGEGT. V shed 5 bases and J 2 bases; nucleotides not matched to a gene: 6. The CDR3 is 15 residues long. For the CDR3, the DNA is TGTGCCAGCAGTCTCCGACAGGGCCCCTACAATGAGCAGTTCTTC. It specifies CASSLRQGPYNEQFF.

About this clonotype itself: An end of the junction does not agree with germline; a read error may underlie this. The rearrangement joins TRBV18 to TRBJ2-3, with D uncertain. This CDR3 comprises 13 residues. Germline V gives CDR1 KGHSH, CDR2 LQKENI. The CDR3 region is CASSPPSTDTRYF. CDR3 nucleotides: TGTGCCAGCTCACCACCGAGCACAGATACGCGGTATTTT.

The V call is TRBV30, the J call TRBJ1-1; no reliable D call. This CDR3 is 12 amino acids long. V shed 3 bases and J shed 3 bases, with 8 bases lying between them. Germline V lookup: CDR1 GTSNPN, CDR2 SVGIG (reference sequence). In nucleotides, the CDR3 is TGTGCCTGGAGCCTAGTGCACACTGAAGCTTTCTTT. This codes for CAWSLVHTEAFF.

Of note for this clonotype: The CDR3 does not close with the conserved phenylalanine or tryptophan, likely indicating a read error. The chain has TRBV29-1 and TRBJ2-5; D perhaps matches TRBD1 (6 bases). There are 12 residues in the CDR3. Trimming took 4 bases from V and 5 from J, leaving 11 bases between them. CDR1 is SQVTM and CDR2 is ANQGSEA in the germline V gene. CDR3: CSVVIGGETQYL. CDR3 DNA sequence: TGCAGCGTTGTGATAGGGGGTGAGACCCAGTACCTC.

The chain links TRBV20-1 to TRBJ2-5, with 11 bases matching TRBD2. Germline-derived CDR1 and CDR2 are DFQATT and SNEGSKA (reference sequence). J gave up 5 bases and V 1 base, and 9 bases lay outside the gene matches. The CDR3 covers 16 residues. In DNA form, the CDR3 reads TGCAGTGCTAGAGGGGGGGCTAGCGGGAGGAGGGAGACCCAGTACTTC. Its translation: CSARGGASGRRETQYF.

This chain joins TRBV10-3 and TRBJ2-7; 7 positions match TRBD2. The CDR3 has 13 amino acids. The germline CDR1 and CDR2 sequences are ENHRY and SYGVKD. The J segment lost 4 bases and the V segment lost 10 bases, leaving 10 bases of the junction unmatched. CDR3 sequence: CATLRASGYEQYF. The CDR3 DNA follows: TGTGCCACCCTAAGGGCTAGCGGTTACGAGCAGTACTTC.

The J gene is TRBJ2-3, the V gene TRBV7-9; tentatively, D is TRBD1 or TRBD2 (5 bases each). Germline assignment: CDR1 SEHNR and CDR2 FQNEAQ (reference sequence). The V and J ends lost 4 bases and 6 bases respectively, with 8 bases between them. This CDR3 has 12 residues. The CDR3 region has the DNA TGTGCCAGCAGCTCCTGGGGGGATACGCAGTATTTT. It translates to CASSSWGDTQYF.

The J gene is TRBJ2-1, the V gene TRBV29-1; 11 nucleotides align to TRBD1. This CDR3 contains 15 residues. V was clipped by 6 bases and J by 2 bases; unmatched bases: 6. The germline V gene has CDR1 SQVTM and CDR2 ANQGSEA. Written as DNA, the CDR3 is TGCAGCGTGAAAGGGACAGGGGGAGCCTACAATGAGCAGTTCTTC. Translating gives CSVKGTGGAYNEQFF.

V gene TRBV4-3 combines with J gene TRBJ1-5, with 7 bases matching TRBD1. This CDR3 is built from 15 residues. With V trimmed by 4 bases and J by 6 bases, 9 bases remained unmatched. Germline V gives CDR1 LGHNA, CDR2 YSLEER. The CDR3 DNA is TGCGCCAGCAGCCCAGGTAGGGGGCTGGCTCAGCCCCAGCATTTT. As protein: CASSPGRGLAQPQHF.

The chain uses TRBV27 and TRBJ1-2; D is unresolved. This CDR3 is 13 amino acids long. Germline V gives CDR1 MNHEY, CDR2 SMNVEV (reference sequence). In DNA form, the CDR3 reads TGTGCTCGAGAGGGATCTGGAAACTATGGCTACACCTTC. Protein sequence: CAREGSGNYGYTF.

The chain carries TRBV7-2 and TRBJ2-6; 8 positions agree with TRBD2. CDR1 and CDR2 (germline): SGHTA, FQGNSA. V was clipped by 5 bases and J by 0 bases; unmatched bases: 6. This CDR3 is built from 17 residues. The CDR3 here is CASSPRGASSGANVLTF. The CDR3 region has the DNA TGTGCCAGCAGCCCGCGGGGGGCAAGCTCTGGGGCCAACGTCCTGACTTTC.

V gene TRBV2 combines with J gene TRBJ2-5; unclear D gene. The CDR3 is 14 amino acids. CDR1 and CDR2 (germline): SNHLY, FYNNEI. V shed 8 bases and J shed 1 base, with 14 bases lying between them. Here the CDR3 reads CASALEPTQETQYF. Here the CDR3 DNA reads TGTGCCAGCGCCCTCGAACCAACCCAAGAGACCCAGTACTTC.

The chain employs TRBV20-1 and TRBJ2-3; TRBD2 matches 11 bases. V trimming: 0 bases; J trimming: 1 base; junction bases outside the gene matches: 3. This CDR3 contains 16 residues. Germline-derived CDR1 and CDR2 are DFQATT and SNEGSKA (reference sequence). The CDR3 DNA reads as TGCAGTGCTAGAGACCCGGGACTAGCGGGCACAGATACGCAGTATTTT. It encodes CSARDPGLAGTDTQYF.

The rearrangement uses TRBV5-4 and TRBJ2-3; a weak D match, TRBD2 (5 bases). This CDR3 is built from 15 residues. V dropped 0 bases and J dropped 7 bases, with 15 bases sitting between them. Germline V gene data show CDR1 as SGHNT and CDR2 as YYREEE (reference sequence). The CDR3 region is CASSLEADRGNTQYF. In nucleotides, the CDR3 is TGTGCCAGCAGCTTGGAGGCAGACCGGGGTAATACGCAGTATTTT.

The chain employs TRBV30 and TRBJ2-2; 9 nucleotides align to TRBD2. The ends lost 0 bases at V and 6 bases at J; junction bases unmatched: 8. Germline values: CDR1 GTSNPN, CDR2 SVGIG (reference sequence). The CDR3 length is 16 residues. DNA for the CDR3: TGTGCCTGGAGTGTACGCCGGACTAGCGACCCCGGGGAGCTGTTTTTT. Its protein is CAWSVRRTSDPGELFF. The complete variable domain, with remaining parts taken from reference TRBV30 and TRBJ2-2, reads SQTIHQWPATLVQPVGSPLSLECTVEGTSNPNLYWYRQAAGRGLQLLFYSVGIGQISSEVPQNLSASRPQDRQFILSSKKLLLSDSGFYLCAWSVRRTSDPGELFFGEGSRLTVL.

This chain joins TRBV20-1 and TRBJ2-7; perhaps TRBD2 as D (6 bases). The CDR3 has 12 residues. With 5 bases removed from V and 3 bases from J, the gap between germline ends came to 11 bases. CDR1 and CDR2 (germline): DFQATT, SNEGSKA (reference sequence). The CDR3 coding sequence is TGCAGTGCTCGGGACTGGAACTACGAGCAGTACTTC. Its translation: CSARDWNYEQYF.

This clonotype was observed a handful of times. The gene calls are TRBV4-2 and TRBJ2-7; 8 bases line up with TRBD1. In germline, CDR1 is LGHNA, CDR2 YNFKEQ. This CDR3 region has 14 residues. V dropped 0 bases and J dropped 6; count of bases not matched to a gene: 4. CDR3 DNA sequence: TGTGCCAGCAGCCAAGATGGACAGGGCCTCGAGCAGTACTTC. Translated, it gives CASSQDGQGLEQYF.

The rearrangement uses TRBV7-2 and TRBJ2-1; D may be TRBD1 (6 bases). Trimming took off 6 bases at V and 6 bases at J, with 15 bases between the two ends. This CDR3 region has 14 residues. Looked up from germline, CDR1 is SGHTA and CDR2 is FQGNSA. The CDR3 loop reads CASRPPGTPNEQFF. As DNA, the CDR3 is TGTGCCAGCAGACCTCCCGGGACACCCAATGAGCAGTTCTTC.

The chain couples TRBV7-2 to TRBJ2-5; no reliable D call. V dropped 2 bases and J dropped 3 bases, with 4 bases sitting between them. Germline values: CDR1 SGHTA, CDR2 FQGNSA. There are 12 residues in the CDR3. The CDR3 is CASSLIKETQYF. The CDR3 DNA follows: TGTGCCAGCAGCTTAATTAAAGAGACCCAGTACTTC.

The J gene is TRBJ2-1, the V gene TRBV5-4, with 7 positions matching TRBD1. CDR3 length: 15 amino acids. In germline, CDR1 is SGHNT, CDR2 YYREEE (reference sequence). The junction had 5 bases not matched to a gene; V was cut back by 4 bases and J by 1 base. The CDR3 DNA follows: TGTGCCAGCAGCGTAGGGGGCGCGTCCTACAATGAGCAGTTCTTC. It yields the protein CASSVGGASYNEQFF.

The rearrangement uses TRBV20-1 and TRBJ1-5; no firm D call. Looked up from germline, CDR1 is DFQATT and CDR2 is SNEGSKA (reference sequence). Trimming removed 3 bases at V and 8 bases at J, with 8 bases between. The CDR3 covers 11 residues. The CDR3 DNA reads as TGCAGTGCTAGCGGTGATGAGCCCCAGCATTTT. Protein product: CSASGDEPQHF.

The rearrangement links TRBV4-1 to TRBJ2-3; 8 bases match TRBD2. CDR3 length equals 17 residues. V shed 0 bases and J 2 bases; nucleotides not matched to a gene: 7. In germline, CDR1 is MGHRA, CDR2 YSYEKL. The chain's CDR3 is CASSQDISGSVTDTQYF. Here the CDR3 DNA reads TGCGCCAGCAGCCAAGATATCAGCGGGAGTGTCACAGATACGCAGTATTTT.

The chain is built from TRBV7-2 and TRBJ1-5, with D unclear. Trimming pared 1 base from V and 4 bases from J, leaving 5 bases between. CDR1 is SGHTA, CDR2 FQGNSA, per germline. The CDR3 spans 13 residues. CDR3 protein: CASSLDYNQPQHF. For the CDR3, the DNA is TGTGCCAGCAGCTTAGATTATAATCAGCCCCAGCATTTT.

The rearrangement links TRBV7-2 to TRBJ2-1; 13 nucleotides line up with TRBD2. The trim removed 5 bases at V and 8 bases at J, leaving 6 bases unmatched. CDR1 and CDR2 (germline): SGHTA, FQGNSA. The CDR3 is 15 residues long. CDR3 sequence reads: CASSTGLAGADEQFF. CDR3 sequence (DNA): TGTGCCAGCAGCACCGGACTAGCGGGAGCCGATGAGCAGTTCTTC.

The rearrangement joins TRBV2 to TRBJ1-2; D is unresolved. The germline V gene has CDR1 SNHLY and CDR2 FYNNEI. Trimming took off 4 bases at V and 8 bases at J, with 14 bases between the two ends. The CDR3 has 13 residues. The CDR3 DNA is TGTGCCAGCAGTGCGGTGGGGTCTGAGGGCTACACCTTC. This codes for CASSAVGSEGYTF.

The CDR3 DNA sequence: TGTGCCAGCAGCTGGGCGGGAGCCTACGAGCAGTACTTC. As protein: CASSWAGAYEQYF. The chain couples TRBV7-6 to TRBJ2-7; 7 nucleotides line up with TRBD2. There are 13 residues in the CDR3. Germline CDR1 reads SGHVS; CDR2 reads FNYEAQ. V shed 4 bases, J shed 2 bases, and the junction held 2 bases outside the gene matches.